The present T cell receptor beta chain was sequenced within a study of shared clonotypes between healthy human individuals. The germline V gene has CDR1 MDHEN and CDR2 SYDVKM. The CDR3 runs 13 residues. The V and J ends lost 10 bases and 3 bases, in that order; junction bases with no gene match: 5. Method: immunoSEQ multiplex PCR; TCRdb's copy keeps in-frame clones and lacks some. The table lists 950,000 to 1,200,000 clones, 77% of them singletons. This clone showed up just once. The gene calls are TRBV28 and TRBJ2-2, with 7 bases that match TRBD2. The material sequenced was memory CD4+ T cells from PBMCs. The sample's subset: CD45RA-negative fraction. The clonotype comes from a man younger than 30 in good health. Some clones in this sample may be carry-over from other donors' samples. The CDR3 nucleotides are TGTGCCACCCATCGGGAGGACACCGGGGAGCTGTTTTTT. Translated: CATHREDTGELFF.